This T cell receptor beta chain was recorded in a study of cytomegalovirus exposure and HLA in healthy donors (dated 2017 in TCRdb). Regarding the research as a whole: An earlier analysis of several hundred of the donors reported 276 Gb of sequence data and some 120 million unique TCR beta sequences from about 179 million T cells. An early release that covered several hundred HLA-typed donors contained 300 to 350 gigabases of sequencing data and tens of millions of unique TCR sequences. Of the approximately 400 genotyped donors, 70% to 90% were placed in the genetic ancestry cluster associated with self-reported Caucasian donors. The study was designed to test whether signatures of past pathogen exposure could be identified by cataloging public T cell receptors. The study profiled the T cell repertoires of hundreds of subjects by immunosequencing and related them to cytomegalovirus serostatus. Besides the first cohort of under 700 subjects, a separate validation cohort made up of around 120 different subjects was used. High-throughput TCR immunosequencing, statistical association of individual TCRs with disease status, and machine learning were combined to predict cytomegalovirus infection status. In a later analysis, previously published TCR beta repertoires from 500 to 750 donors were re-analyzed and high-resolution HLA genotyping was added so that TCR occurrence patterns could be studied. Rather than drawing on any new phenotypic data, the later analysis identified candidate immune exposures from TCR beta sequences and the way those sequences occurred across donors. An earlier analysis of about 620 of the donors applied high-throughput TCR beta sequencing to assess whether each TCR beta V gene segment acted as functional or pseudogenic. Donor age, sex, ethnicity and CMV serostatus were compiled alongside the repertoire data. In a later genetic analysis, genome-wide SNP genotypes for about 65% of the 666 donors were used, and that subset was treated as a discovery cohort. All discovery cohort repertoires had been generated using a single sequencing platform. HLA typing covered class I and class II loci at four-digit resolution. Typing coverage varied by locus: about 629-630 donors for A, B, C, DRB1 and DQB1; more than 500 for DQA1; around 610 for DPA1; 450 to 480 for DPB1. Several DR-DQ haplotypes were treated as single units for association and clustering because of strong linkage in the cohort. Across 398 genotyped donors of the cohort, an average of about 200,000 unique TCR beta nucleotide sequences per donor were sequenced, and around 19% of those sequences were non-productive.

The cohort comprised some 730 healthy bone marrow donors. At the time of sampling, every cohort member was nominally healthy, though immune exposures that went unrecorded were likely present. The donor tested CMV seropositive, placing the donor among the 250 to 350 seropositive members of the cohort. A peripheral blood sample was provided by each donor, and peripheral blood mononuclear cells were used for TCR beta sequencing. The Qiagen DNeasy Blood Extraction Kit was used to extract genomic DNA from the blood cell samples. Study-wide conclusions, independent of this receptor: An association between a missense DCLRE1C variant and V-gene and J-gene trimming of TCR beta chains was found in a later genetic analysis and replicated in an independent cohort. Presence/absence analyses assumed roughly uniform sequencing depth across donors, an assumption that may not hold. Because some donors lacked HLA typing at each locus, the association tests relied only on the typed subset. A further reported finding was that TCR beta sequences accurately predicted the HLA-A and HLA-B alleles for most subjects in the first cohort. According to a later analysis, most CMV-associated TCR beta chains appeared to be HLA-restricted, and the HLA associations seemed to be driven largely by CMV exposure. Broadly in line with IMGT annotations, most TCR beta V segments showed up in productive rearrangements about 90% or about 30% of the time in an earlier analysis of about 500 of the donors. A group of highly shared sequence variants was considered likely to be a technical artifact of the sequencing pipeline. Correlated functional status among segregating V segments might reflect linkage disequilibrium, but an unknown experimental factor could not be ruled out. According to a later analysis, parvovirus B19, influenza, CMV and Epstein-Barr virus appeared linked to several top co-occurrence clusters. Across donors, most TCR sequences were observed very rarely, whereas some public TCRs were present in many individuals. For the cohort, immune exposure information was limited to CMV serostatus. Because counts were too low, roughly 17 rarely observed V segments, including chromosome 9 orphons, were left out of the earlier analysis of 587 of the donors. A total of 150 to 200 TCR beta chains were listed by the study as associated with cytomegalovirus. In a later analysis, HLA-associated TCR beta chains were found to be more clonally expanded and to have lower generation probabilities than equally common non-associated chains. A later analysis associated about 17,000 TCR beta sequences with specific HLA alleles at a false discovery rate of 0.05. A later analysis found that TCR association rates varied across HLA loci, with DRB1 alleles showing the most associated TCRs and HLA-C alleles the fewest. In vitro tests confirmed that a few of the cytomegalovirus-associated TCR beta chains recognize cytomegalovirus antigens. According to the authors, the approach could potentially be generalized to other disease states and immunological phenotypes. In this cohort, only TCR beta chains were sequenced, and detectable features were limited by the absence of alpha or paired-chain data. When HLA alleles, especially DR and DQ, strongly co-occurred, attributing TCR associations to individual alleles was difficult. The classifier was reported to diagnose cytomegalovirus status with high specificity and sensitivity in both the original and validation cohorts. In a later genetic analysis, fewer N-insertions in productive TCRs were reported among donors in an Asian-associated ancestry cluster than the roughly 640-donor mean. Because the 87-base-pair reads could not distinguish some IMGT-functional V segments, including TRBV6-2 and TRBV6-3, those segments were excluded.

From V the trimming removes 5 bases and from J it removes 4 bases, while the gene matches leave 10 bases of the junction unaccounted for. From the cysteine up to the phenylalanine, the CDR3 has a length of 17 residues. Only CDR3 DNA is held: 51 bases, read in frame from base 1. Looking up the germline V gene (reference sequence) yields CDR1 LNHNV and CDR2 YYDKDF. For this clone: The antigen this receptor binds is unknown. There are no base qualities to consult, and no much larger clone falls within one base.

The method behind the library was the immunoSEQ multiplex PCR assay. For the multiplex PCR, a mixture combining 60 forward primers for TCR Vbeta segments and 13 reverse primers for TCR Jbeta segments was used. The CDR3 region of rearranged TCR beta genes was amplified from genomic DNA with a multiplex PCR assay. The Illumina HiSeq System was used to sequence the amplified TCR beta libraries as 87-base-pair reads. As for the authors' bioinformatics: A later analysis counted about 82 million unique TCR beta chains across the 500 to 850 repertoires, and some 12 million of these chains were shared by at least two donors. Raw reads were error-corrected and collapsed into unique sequences by a nearest-neighbor algorithm in which closely related sequences were merged to remove PCR and sequencing errors. V, D and J gene segments were assigned by aligning CDR3 sequences to IMGT reference sequences. Each retained sequence needed at least a six-nucleotide match to both a V gene segment and a J gene segment. A rearrangement counted as productive if the CDR3 had no stop codons and remained in frame with V and J, and every other rearrangement counted as non-productive. CDR3 was defined according to IMGT convention as the region running from the second conserved V-encoded cysteine to the conserved J-encoded phenylalanine. Sequences without an unambiguous match to a single V gene segment were excluded from the earlier analysis of several hundred of the donors. An earlier analysis of about 600 of the donors called V segments functional above 56.7% productive rearrangements and segregating when the between-donor standard deviation exceeded 5%. A statistical classification framework was built to diagnose cytomegalovirus status from the catalog of TCR beta chain sequences. A later analysis assigned V and J genes by comparing TCR nucleotide sequences with IMGT/GENE-DB human TR gene sequences. The TCRdist pipeline was used in a later analysis to assign CDR3 sequences and most-parsimonious VDJ recombination scenarios. In a later analysis, each TCR beta chain was defined by its CDR3 amino acid sequence together with its V-gene family, and reads without a unique V-gene family were excluded. As a way to deal with suspected cross-contamination and a sequencing artifact, a later analysis dropped nearly 600 nucleotide sequences that were highly shared and had low generation probability. For each public chain, a later analysis derived a clonal expansion index from normalized ranks of inferred template counts within each repertoire. In a later analysis, generation probabilities were computed using a VDJ recombination model fitted to out-of-frame rearrangements, and the results were checked against IGoR. Hypergeometric tests were used in a later analysis to score TCR-TCR, TCR-HLA and TCR-CMV co-occurrence, with a repertoire-size bias correction applied to the TCR pairs. False discovery rates were estimated in a later analysis by permuting HLA or CMV assignments 20 times. In a later analysis, co-occurring TCRs were grouped using DBSCAN, and TCRdist sequence similarity was added for clustering within HLA-allele-positive subsets. Repertoires with fewer than 30,000 or more than 120,000 public chains, plus five repertoires with anomalous nucleotide sharing, were excluded from co-occurrence clustering. TCRdb took this table from immuneACCESS and kept in-frame rearrangements with V and J called. Such tables lack part of the clones; where checked against another copy, unresolved V genes explain under half of the gap, and the rest is unexplained. Clonal size and the V and J genes are those of that table, whereas D and trimming came from the DNA. The table for this sample lists 100,000 to 120,000 clones; around four fifths of them were counted only once. The ten largest clonotypes hold roughly 6% of the sample.

The sequence links TRBV15 to TRBJ2-5; TRBD2 fits 13 bases in the junction. Sequencing was done on a sample of PBMCs. The receptor's source is a man aged 30 to 39 in good health and CMV-seropositive. In nucleotides, the sequence is TGTGCCACCAGCCTTACTAGCGGGGGGGCCATTTTAGAGACCCAGTACTTC. This encodes CATSLTSGGAILETQYF.